The clone carrying this TCR beta chain was picked up many times. The time point: before trial treatment. This sample stems from a study of low-dose radiotherapy and immunotherapy resistance in tumors. The ends were cut back, 2 bases at V and 0 bases at J, with 11 bases in the middle. This CDR3 spans 16 amino acids. Germline lookup yields CDR1 MNHEY and CDR2 SMNVEV (reference sequence). Amplification, which lasted about 20 PCR cycles, used a constant-region primer and V-primer adapter to amplify TCRs. TCRdb reanalysed the reads using MiXCR and keeps one entry per CDR3 protein. The sample contains tens of thousands of distinct CDR3 sequences, 12% of which appear only once.

V and J are TRBV27 and TRBJ2-4; D possibly corresponds to TRBD1 (5 bases). The sample in question was PBMCs, obtained before treatment. This TCR was sampled from a female donor with ovarian cancer. The CDR3 protein is CASSLGAGLAKNIQYF. DNA for the CDR3: TGTGCCAGCAGTTTAGGGGCAGGGCTAGCCAAAAACATTCAGTACTTC.